The following is a T cell receptor beta chain sequence with its context. Sequencing was performed with immunoSEQ multiplex PCR; in TCRdb, only in-frame clones are kept and a portion is missing. Of around 100,000 clones listed, 88% are singletons. The germline CDR1 and CDR2 sequences are SQVTM and ANQGSEA. V dropped 1 base and J dropped 5 bases, with 12 bases sitting between them. The length of the CDR3 is 13 residues. This record comes from a study of blood T cell repertoires in COVID-19. Study background: Sources were T cells, B-cell-depleted T cells, or PBMCs; the material itself was cDNA or gDNA.

The chain couples TRBV29-1 to TRBJ2-7; D unresolved. The sample consisted of peripheral blood. The receptor comes from a woman aged 55-70 years with acute or convalescent COVID-19. The CDR3 DNA reads TGCAGCGTTGAAGTCAGTCGATGGCACGAGCAGTACTTC. It yields the protein CSVEVSRWHEQYF.